The clone carrying this TCR beta chain appeared a few times. Its specificity is unknown. Per germline, CDR1 SQVTM and CDR2 ANQGSEA. This CDR3 comprises 14 residues. V was pared by 0 bases and J by 1 base, with 9 bases between. It was template switching that added a universal primer site, and there were unique molecular identifiers on the cDNA. MiXCR was run by TCRdb on the 5' RACE reads, yielding one entry per CDR3 protein. The data hold a few hundred thousand distinct CDR3 sequences, with around 18% observed a single time. The data were taken from a study of identical twins. Whole-study findings and limits: Insertions were reduced in abundant cord blood beta clonotypes but not in memory repertoires.

The sample consisted of naive T cells sorted from blood. This rearrangement joins TRBV29-1 to TRBJ1-2, with a weak D call TRBD1 (5 bases). The sequence was collected from a man between 50 and 59 years old in good health. The CDR3 DNA sequence: TGCAGCGTTGAAGAGCAGGGATTTAACTATGGCTACACCTTC. Encoded protein: CSVEEQGFNYGYTF.